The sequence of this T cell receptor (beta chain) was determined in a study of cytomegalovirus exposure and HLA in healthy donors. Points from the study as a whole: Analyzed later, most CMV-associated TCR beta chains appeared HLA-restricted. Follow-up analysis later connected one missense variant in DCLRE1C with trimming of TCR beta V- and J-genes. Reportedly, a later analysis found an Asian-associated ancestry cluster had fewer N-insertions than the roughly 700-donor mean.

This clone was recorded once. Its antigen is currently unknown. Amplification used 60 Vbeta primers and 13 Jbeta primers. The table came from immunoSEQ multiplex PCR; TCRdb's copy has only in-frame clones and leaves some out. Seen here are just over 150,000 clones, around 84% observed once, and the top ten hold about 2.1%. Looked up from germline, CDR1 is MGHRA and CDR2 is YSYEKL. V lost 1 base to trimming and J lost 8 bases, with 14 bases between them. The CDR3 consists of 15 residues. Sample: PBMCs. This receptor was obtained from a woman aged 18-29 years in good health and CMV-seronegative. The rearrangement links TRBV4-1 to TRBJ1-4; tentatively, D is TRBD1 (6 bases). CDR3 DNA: TGCGCCAGCAGCCAAGCAAGGACAGATAGGGAAAAACTGTTTTTT. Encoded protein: CASSQARTDREKLFF.